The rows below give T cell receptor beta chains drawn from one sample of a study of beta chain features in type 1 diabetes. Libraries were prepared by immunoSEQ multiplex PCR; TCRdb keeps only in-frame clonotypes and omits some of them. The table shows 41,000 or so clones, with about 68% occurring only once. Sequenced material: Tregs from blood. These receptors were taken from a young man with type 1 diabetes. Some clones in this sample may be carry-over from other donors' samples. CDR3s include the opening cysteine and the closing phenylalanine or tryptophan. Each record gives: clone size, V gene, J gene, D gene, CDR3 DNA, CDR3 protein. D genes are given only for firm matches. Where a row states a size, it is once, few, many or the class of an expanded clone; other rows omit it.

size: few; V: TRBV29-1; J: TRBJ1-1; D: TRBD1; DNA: TGCAGCGTGGACAACAGGGGAGGCACTGAAGCTTTCTTT; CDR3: CSVDNRGGTEAFF
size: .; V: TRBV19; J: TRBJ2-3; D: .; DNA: TGTGCCAGCGCCCCGACGACAGGCACAGATACGCAGTATTTT; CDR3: CASAPTTGTDTQYF
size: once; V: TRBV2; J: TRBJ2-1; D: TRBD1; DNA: TGTGCCAGCAGGACGGGACAGGGACCCGGCCAGGCCTTGAATGAGCAGTTCTTC; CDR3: CASRTGQGPGQALNEQFF
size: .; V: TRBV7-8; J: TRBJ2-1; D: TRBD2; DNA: TGTGCCAGCAGCTTAGTTTCGGCGGGGGGGCGCTATGAGCAGTTCTTC; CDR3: CASSLVSAGGRYEQFF
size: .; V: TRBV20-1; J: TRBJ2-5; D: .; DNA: TGCAGTGCTATGAGAGAGACCCAGTACTTC; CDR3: CSAMRETQYF
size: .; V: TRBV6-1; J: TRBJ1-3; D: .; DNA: TGTGCCAGCAGTGGATATACGTCTGCGAACACCATATATTTT; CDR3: CASSGYTSANTIYF
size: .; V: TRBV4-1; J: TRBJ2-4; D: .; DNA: TGCGCCAGCAGCCAAGCCGGGACACCGAACATTCAGTACTTC; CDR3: CASSQAGTPNIQYF
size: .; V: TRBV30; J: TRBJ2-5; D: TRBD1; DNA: TGTGCCTGGACCCCGGGACAGGGGTGGGGGGAGACCCAGTACTTC; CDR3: CAWTPGQGWGETQYF
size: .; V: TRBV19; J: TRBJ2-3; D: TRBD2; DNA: TGTGCCAGTAGCGGTAGCGGGGGTGTGGCAGATACGCAGTATTTT; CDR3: CASSGSGGVADTQYF
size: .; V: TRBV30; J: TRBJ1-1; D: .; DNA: TGTGCCTGGATAAGAGCCGGGGTCATGAACACTGAAGCTTTCTTT; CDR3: CAWIRAGVMNTEAFF
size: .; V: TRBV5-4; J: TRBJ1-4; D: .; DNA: TGTGCCAGCAGCTCACCCGGGAAAAAACTGTTTTTT; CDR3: CASSSPGKKLFF
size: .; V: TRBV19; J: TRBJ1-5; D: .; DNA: TGTGCCAGTAGTATAGGAGGTGCAGGGCTACATCAGCCCCAGCATTTT; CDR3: CASSIGGAGLHQPQHF
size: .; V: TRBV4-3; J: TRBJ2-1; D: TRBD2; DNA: TGCGCCAGCAGCCACCGTTTTGGCGGGGGGGCCTACAATGAGCAGTTCTTC; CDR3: CASSHRFGGGAYNEQFF
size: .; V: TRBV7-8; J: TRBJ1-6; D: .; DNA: TGTGCCAGCAGCCTGGGCCCTTCACCCCTCCACTTT; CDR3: CASSLGPSPLHF
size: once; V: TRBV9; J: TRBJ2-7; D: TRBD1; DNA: TGTGCCAGCAGCGCCGCAGGGGGTGGGGTGTCCTACGAGCAGTACTTC; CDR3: CASSAAGGGVSYEQYF
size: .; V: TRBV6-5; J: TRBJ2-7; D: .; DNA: TGTGCCAGCAGCCCCCAGGGCTACGAGCAGTACTTC; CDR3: CASSPQGYEQYF
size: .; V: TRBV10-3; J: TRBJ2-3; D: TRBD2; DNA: TGTGCCATCAGTGATTCCGATCGGCGGGGGGCCCTCACAGATACGCAGTATTTT; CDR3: CAISDSDRRGALTDTQYF
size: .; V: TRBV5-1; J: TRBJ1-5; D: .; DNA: TGCGCCAGCAGCTTGGAGGGGGGGGATCAGCCCCAGCATTTT; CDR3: CASSLEGGDQPQHF
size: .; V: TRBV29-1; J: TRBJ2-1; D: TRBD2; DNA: TGCAGCGTTGGCCTAGCGGGGGGCATCTACAATGAGCAGTTCTTC; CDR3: CSVGLAGGIYNEQFF
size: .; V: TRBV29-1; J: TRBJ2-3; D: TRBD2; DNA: TGCACCGGACTAGCGGGGCACACAGATACGCAGTATTTT; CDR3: CTGLAGHTDTQYF
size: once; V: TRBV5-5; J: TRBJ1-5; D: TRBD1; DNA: TGTGCCAGCAGCTTGGGGCAGGGGGCCTTCAATCAGCCCCAGCATTTT; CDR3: CASSLGQGAFNQPQHF
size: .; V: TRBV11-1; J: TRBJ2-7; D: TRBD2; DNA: TGTGCCAGCAGCTCCGGACTAGCGGGCTCCTACGAGCAGTACTTC; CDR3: CASSSGLAGSYEQYF
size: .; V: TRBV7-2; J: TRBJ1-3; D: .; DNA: TGTGCCAGCAGCTTAGTGTCCCTTCCTGGAAACACCATATATTTT; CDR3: CASSLVSLPGNTIYF
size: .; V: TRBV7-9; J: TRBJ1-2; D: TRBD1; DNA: TGTGCCAGCAGCCTTGGACAGGGGGAAGGCTACACCTTC; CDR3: CASSLGQGEGYTF
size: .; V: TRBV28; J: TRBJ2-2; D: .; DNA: TGTGCCAGCAGTATCCCCGGGACAAGCACCGGGGAGCTGTTTTTT; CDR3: CASSIPGTSTGELFF
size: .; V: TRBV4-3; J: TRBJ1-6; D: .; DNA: TGCGCCAGCAGTTCAACTTATGGAGGGCATTCACCCCTCCACTTT; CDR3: CASSSTYGGHSPLHF
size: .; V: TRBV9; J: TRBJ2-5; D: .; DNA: TGTGCCAGCAGCGTAGACCCCAGAACCCAAGAGACCCAGTACTTC; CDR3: CASSVDPRTQETQYF
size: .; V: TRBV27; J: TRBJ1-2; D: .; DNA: TGTGCCAGCAGCTCGGGGGACCAGGGCTATGGCTACACCTTC; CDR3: CASSSGDQGYGYTF
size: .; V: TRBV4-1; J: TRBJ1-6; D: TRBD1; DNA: TGCGCCAGCAGCCAAGTGCCAGGACAGGGGAATTCACCCCTCCACTTT; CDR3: CASSQVPGQGNSPLHF
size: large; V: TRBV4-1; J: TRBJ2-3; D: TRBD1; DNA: TGCGCCAGCAGCTCTCTTTATACAGGGGGCGTCGCAGATACGCAGTATTTT; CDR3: CASSSLYTGGVADTQYF
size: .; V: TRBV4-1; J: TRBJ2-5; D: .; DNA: TGCGCCAGCAGCCGTTCGGACAGGGACTATGAGACCCAGTACTTC; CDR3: CASSRSDRDYETQYF
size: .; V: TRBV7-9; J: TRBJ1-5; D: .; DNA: TGTGCCAGCAGCGAAGGGGGTTTGGGCAATCAGCCCCAGCATTTT; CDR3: CASSEGGLGNQPQHF
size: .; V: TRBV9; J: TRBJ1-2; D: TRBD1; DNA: TGTGCCAGCAGCGTATCAGGGGGTAGTGGCTACACCTTC; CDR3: CASSVSGGSGYTF
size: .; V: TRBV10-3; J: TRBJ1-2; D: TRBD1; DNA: TGTGCCATCAGTGAGGCAGGGGGCGCGTATGGCTACACCTTC; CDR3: CAISEAGGAYGYTF
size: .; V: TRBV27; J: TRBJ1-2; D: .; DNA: TGTGCCAGCAGTTTGGAGGGGCCCGGCTATGGCTACACCTTC; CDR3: CASSLEGPGYGYTF
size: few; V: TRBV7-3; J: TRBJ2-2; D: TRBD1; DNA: TGTGCCACTAGACAGGGGGCGAACACCGGGGAGCTGTTTTTT; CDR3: CATRQGANTGELFF
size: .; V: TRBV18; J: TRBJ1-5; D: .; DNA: TGTGCCAGCTCCCCGTGGGAGGGGGGAAGCAATCAGCCCCAGCATTTT; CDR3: CASSPWEGGSNQPQHF
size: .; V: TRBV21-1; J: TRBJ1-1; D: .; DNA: TGTGCCAGCAGCAAAGGTCTCTCTGAAGCTTTCTTT; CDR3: CASSKGLSEAFF
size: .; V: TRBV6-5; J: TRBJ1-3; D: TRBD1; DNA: TGTGCCAGTTCGGACAGGGGGCTCTATGGAAACACCATATATTTT; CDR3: CASSDRGLYGNTIYF
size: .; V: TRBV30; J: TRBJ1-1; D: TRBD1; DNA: TGTGCCTGGAGTGTCCGACAGGGGGAAGCTTTCTTT; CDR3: CAWSVRQGEAFF
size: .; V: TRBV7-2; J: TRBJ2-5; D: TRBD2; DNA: TGTGCCAGCAGCTCCCAGATTCGTGGGGGAGGGAAGACCCAGTACTTC; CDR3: CASSSQIRGGGKTQYF